This T cell receptor (beta chain) comes out of a study of T cell repertoires in cytomegalovirus infection. Study context: Based on public TCR beta signatures, there were indications of CMV infection and of a matching HLA type.

The sample holds a few counts of this clonotype. What it binds is not known. TCRdb independently ran MiXCR on the reads; one entry per CDR3 protein. The sample lists 400,000 to 550,000 distinct CDR3 sequences; approximately 11% were seen once. Study-level findings and limits: CMV-specific TCR beta clonotypes restricted by HLA-C dominated the ex vivo response. Carriage of CMV together with the relevant HLA was identifiable through cumulative public TCR beta family frequency.

The CDR3 sequence is 15 residues long. Between the trimmed V and J ends, which lost 2 bases and 3 bases, there was a span of 12 bases. Germline assignment: CDR1 MNHNS and CDR2 SASEGT. The V gene is TRBV6-1, the J gene TRBJ2-3; possibly TRBD2 for D (6 bases). The source material was PBMCs. The TCR originated in a human donor in good health (CMV status not recorded). Some clones in this sample may be carry-over from other donors' samples. CDR3 nucleotides: TGTGCCAGCAGTGAAAGGGTGGGGGGTACAGATACGCAGTATTTT. This gives the protein CASSERVGGTDTQYF.